This passage covers 25 T cell receptor beta chains from one sample sequenced in a study of blood T cell repertoires in COVID-19. The table came from immunoSEQ multiplex PCR; TCRdb's copy has only in-frame clones and leaves some out. The table has some 94,000 clones, about 87% seen once. Input material: peripheral blood. The receptor source for this set is a human donor in a cohort sampled during active COVID-19.

The V and J genes are TRBV19 and TRBJ1-2, with 7 bases lining up with TRBD1. The CDR3 runs to 15 residues. V lost 5 bases, J lost 4 bases, and 10 bases stayed unmatched. Germline V gives CDR1 LNHDA, CDR2 SQIVND (reference sequence). Written as DNA, the CDR3 is TGTGCCAGTAGTCCCCGGGACAGATTTTCCTATGGCTACACCTTC. Translated, it gives CASSPRDRFSYGYTF. The whole variable domain, remainder taken from reference TRBV19 and TRBJ1-2, is DGGITQSPKYLFRKEGQNVTLSCEQNLNHDAMYWYRQDPGQGLRLIYYSQIVNDFQKGDIAEGYSVSREKKESFPLTVTSAQKNPTAFYLCASSPRDRFSYGYTFGSGTRLTVV.

V gene TRBV5-8 combines with J gene TRBJ1-2, with a possible D match to TRBD1 (5 bases). The germline V gene encodes CDR1 SGHTS and CDR2 YDEGEE. The CDR3 length is 13 residues. The V gene lost 5 bases and the J gene lost 5 bases, with 13 bases spanning the gap. The CDR3 nucleotides are TGTGCCAGCAGTCTCGACAGAGTATATGGCTACACCTTC. This codes for CASSLDRVYGYTF.

This clone was detected ten times or more. The chain couples TRBV19 to TRBJ2-7, with 8 bases identical to TRBD1. J lost 2 bases, V lost 5 bases, and 8 bases had no gene match. The germline CDR1 and CDR2 sequences are LNHDA and SQIVND (reference sequence). This CDR3 is 15 amino acids long. The CDR3 DNA follows: TGTGCCAGTAGTGTCCGAGGACAGGGAACCTACGAGCAGTACTTC. This codes for CASSVRGQGTYEQYF.

The V and J genes are TRBV3-1 (or the pseudogene TRBV3-2) and TRBJ1-1; a possible D gene is TRBD1 (6 bases). Germline V gene lookup returns CDR1 LGHDT and CDR2 YNNKEL (reference sequence). The CDR3 is made up of 14 amino acids. Trimming pared 3 bases from V and 1 base from J, leaving 9 bases between. The CDR3 sequence is CASSHLQGNTEAFF. DNA of the CDR3: TGTGCCAGCAGCCACTTACAGGGGAACACTGAAGCTTTCTTT.

V usage is TRBV4-1 and J usage is TRBJ2-5; possibly TRBD2 for D (7 bases). The CDR3 loop spans 18 amino acids. The germline V gene has CDR1 MGHRA and CDR2 YSYEKL. V dropped 0 bases and J dropped 0 bases, with 17 bases sitting between them. CDR3 DNA sequence: TGCGCCAGCAGCCAAGATGAATCCGGGGGGCCGTACCAAGAGACCCAGTACTTC. As protein: CASSQDESGGPYQETQYF.

The chain employs TRBV7-2 and TRBJ2-1, with TRBD2 matching over 9 bases. The CDR3 totals 17 residues. V shed 1 base and J 5 bases; nucleotides not matched to a gene: 9. Germline V lookup: CDR1 SGHTA, CDR2 FQGNSA. The CDR3 reads CASSLVETSGTNNEQFF. CDR3 nucleotide sequence: TGTGCCAGCAGCTTAGTGGAGACTAGCGGAACCAACAATGAGCAGTTCTTC.

The rearrangement uses TRBV28 and TRBJ1-1; D might be TRBD1 (5 bases). V shed 7 bases and J shed 0 bases, with 12 bases lying between them. The CDR3 contains 14 residues. Germline values: CDR1 MDHEN, CDR2 SYDVKM. DNA for the CDR3: TGTGCCAGCAACGAGCAGGGAATGAACACTGAAGCTTTCTTT. Protein: CASNEQGMNTEAFF.

The chain links TRBV7-2 to TRBJ2-1; TRBD1 is a possible D gene (5 bases). CDR1 is SGHTA and CDR2 is FQGNSA in the germline V gene. The V end lost 5 bases, the J end lost 9 bases, and 20 bases lay between the germline ends. The length of the CDR3 is 15 residues. The DNA of the CDR3 is TGTGCCAGCAGCCCCCCCGGTCATTTTAGGGGTGAGCAGTTCTTC. Amino acids: CASSPPGHFRGEQFF.

V gene TRBV6-2 or TRBV6-3 combines with J gene TRBJ2-5; 13 nucleotides agree with TRBD2. The V segment lost 6 bases and the J segment 4 bases; nucleotides outside the gene matches: 5. This CDR3 has 15 residues. CDR1 is MNHEY and CDR2 is SVGEGT in the germline V gene. CDR3 loop: CASSWGLAGRETQYF. In nucleotides, the CDR3 is TGTGCCAGCAGCTGGGGACTAGCGGGAAGAGAGACCCAGTACTTC.

This clone appeared once. The chain carries TRBV29-1 and TRBJ1-2; 7 bases are shared with TRBD1. Germline V CDR1 and CDR2: SQVTM, ANQGSEA. This CDR3 region has 12 residues. V gave up 6 bases and J gave up 4 bases; unmatched junction bases: 5. This chain's CDR3 is CSVEGAFYGYTF. The CDR3 DNA is TGCAGCGTCGAGGGGGCCTTCTATGGCTACACCTTC.

This chain uses TRBV10-3 with TRBJ1-2; the D gene is possibly TRBD1 (6 bases). Germline V gives CDR1 ENHRY, CDR2 SYGVKD. CDR3 size: 13 residues. Trimming pared 2 bases from V and 2 bases from J, leaving 6 bases between. This CDR3 is CAISEGQNYGYTF. Written as DNA, the CDR3 is TGTGCCATCAGTGAGGGACAGAACTATGGCTACACCTTC.

The rearrangement joins TRBV7-8 to TRBJ1-2; 7 nucleotides agree with TRBD1. Losses at the gene ends were 1 base for V and 2 bases for J; bases not matched to a gene: 4. Germline CDR1 SGHVS, CDR2 FQNEAQ. This CDR3 has 15 amino acids. The CDR3 DNA follows: TGTGCCAGCAGCTTAGTAGGGGGCCCCAACTATGGCTACACCTTC. This encodes CASSLVGGPNYGYTF.

This clone has just one count. The chain couples TRBV11-2 to TRBJ1-1; 7 bases line up with TRBD1. Germline V gene sequence: CDR1 SGHAT, CDR2 FQNNGV. The junction had 2 bases not matched to a gene; V was cut back by 0 bases and J by 1 base. The CDR3 runs to 15 residues. CDR3 sequence: CASSLEPGGNTEAFF. DNA of the CDR3: TGTGCCAGCAGCTTAGAGCCAGGGGGGAACACTGAAGCTTTCTTT.

V is TRBV4-1 and J is TRBJ2-7; 8 nucleotides agree with TRBD1. Germline V gene data show CDR1 as MGHRA and CDR2 as YSYEKL. This CDR3 is built from 16 residues. V was clipped by 2 bases and J by 0 bases; unmatched bases: 6. CDR3 in DNA: TGCGCCAGCAGCCAATACGCAGGGGGCGCCTCCTACGAGCAGTACTTC. As protein: CASSQYAGGASYEQYF.

The rearrangement links TRBV3-1 (or the pseudogene TRBV3-2) to TRBJ2-7; tentatively, D is TRBD2 (6 bases). The CDR3 sequence is 11 residues long. CDR1 and CDR2 (germline): LGHDT, YNNKEL (reference sequence). Trimming removed 3 bases at V and 7 bases at J, with 7 bases between. CDR3 loop: CASSQTREQYF. For the CDR3, the DNA is TGTGCCAGCAGCCAGACTAGGGAGCAGTACTTC.

The chain carries TRBV4-2 and TRBJ1-2; D remains unclear. CDR1 is LGHNA and CDR2 is YNFKEQ in the germline V gene. The CDR3 is 14 residues long. Trimming took off 1 base at V and 4 bases at J, with 10 bases between the two ends. The CDR3 DNA reads TGTGCCAGCAGCCAAGGCGACACATTCTATGGCTACACCTTC. This translates into CASSQGDTFYGYTF.

The chain uses TRBV14 and TRBJ1-2; D is uncertain. The V gene's germline CDR1 is SGHDN and CDR2 FVKESK. Trimming cost V 1 base and J 1 base, with 7 bases left between them. This CDR3 is built from 14 residues. The CDR3 loop is CASSQGPDNYGYTF. For the CDR3, the DNA is TGTGCCAGCAGCCAAGGTCCAGATAACTATGGCTACACCTTC.

CDR3 nucleotides: TGTGCCAGCTCACCACAGGGGTCTAGCACAGATACGCAGTATTTT. Translation gives CASSPQGSSTDTQYF. The chain employs TRBV18 and TRBJ2-3; D is possibly TRBD1 (5 bases). CDR1 KGHSH and CDR2 LQKENI come from the germline V gene. V was pared by 1 base and J by 0 bases, with 8 bases between. The CDR3 has 15 amino acids. The full variable domain, rest sourced from reference TRBV18 and TRBJ2-3, is NAGVMQNPRHLVRRRGQEARLRCSPMKGHSHVYWYRQLPEEGLKFMVYLQKENIIDESGMPKERFSAEFPKEGPSILRIQQVVRGDSAAYFCASSPQGSSTDTQYFGPGTRLTVL.

The chain links TRBV4-3 to TRBJ2-7; 11 nucleotides match TRBD2. V lost 3 bases to trimming and J lost 1 base; unmatched junction nucleotides: 5. This CDR3 spans 16 amino acids. Germline V CDR1 and CDR2: LGHNA, YSLEER. The CDR3: CASSQTGTSGSYEQYF. In nucleotides, the CDR3 is TGCGCCAGCAGCCAGACCGGGACTAGCGGTTCCTACGAGCAGTACTTC.

This chain connects TRBV7-2 to TRBJ2-7; 14 bases fit TRBD2. Germline V lookup: CDR1 SGHTA, CDR2 FQGNSA. The length of the CDR3 is 14 residues. The V gene end was trimmed by 4 bases and the J gene end by 12 bases; junction bases not matched to a gene: 8. This chain's CDR3 is CASSSSGTSGSWYF. CDR3 sequence (DNA): TGTGCCAGCAGCTCCTCCGGGACTAGCGGGAGTTGGTACTTC.

The chain couples TRBV14 to TRBJ2-3; 7 nucleotides match TRBD1. V lost 4 bases and J lost 2; bases outside the gene matches: 9. Germline loops: CDR1 SGHDN, CDR2 FVKESK. The CDR3 is 16 amino acids. Here the CDR3 reads CASSRQTGWDTDTQYF. Here the CDR3 DNA reads TGTGCCAGCAGCCGACAGACAGGGTGGGACACAGATACGCAGTATTTT.

This clone was seen just once. The gene calls are TRBV2 and TRBJ2-1, with D tentatively TRBD2 (5 bases). Trimming took 6 bases from V and 15 from J, leaving 15 bases between them. CDR1 SNHLY and CDR2 FYNNEI come from the germline V gene. The CDR3 loop spans 11 amino acids. CDR3 loop: CASREEATRFF. CDR3 nucleotides: TGTGCCAGCAGGGAGGAAGCTACAAGGTTCTTC.

The gene calls are TRBV3-1 (or the pseudogene TRBV3-2) and TRBJ1-2, with D maybe TRBD1 (6 bases). The CDR3 is 13 amino acids. From germline, CDR1 is LGHDT and CDR2 YNNKEL (reference sequence). V was shortened by 4 bases and J by 4 bases, with 10 bases between the two germline ends. The DNA for the CDR3 is TGTGCCAGCAGCCTCGGACAGTCCTATGGCTACACCTTC. Encoded protein: CASSLGQSYGYTF.

This clone was seen a single time. V is TRBV20-1 and J is TRBJ2-7, with a possible D match to TRBD1 (6 bases). V lost 6 bases and J lost 5, with 11 bases in between. The CDR3 covers 11 residues. Looked up from germline, CDR1 is DFQATT and CDR2 is SNEGSKA (reference sequence). In nucleotides, the CDR3 is TGCAGTGCACAACAGGGAGACGAGCAGTACTTC. Its protein is CSAQQGDEQYF.

The chain links TRBV28 to TRBJ1-1; 7 positions agree with TRBD1. V was clipped by 8 bases and J by 6 bases; unmatched bases: 9. The CDR3 loop spans 13 amino acids. The V gene's germline CDR1 is MDHEN and CDR2 SYDVKM. CDR3 in DNA: TGTGCCAGCGGCGACAGGGCCGGCCCTGAAGCTTTCTTT. Residues: CASGDRAGPEAFF. The variable domain in full, with the rest retrieved from reference TRBV28 and TRBJ1-1, is DVKVTQSSRYLVKRTGEKVFLECVQDMDHENMFWYRQDPGLGLRLIYFSYDVKMKEKGDIPEGYSVSREKKERFSLILESASTNQTSMYLCASGDRAGPEAFFGQGTRLTVV.